Listed here are 20 T cell receptor beta chains from one sample, sequenced in a study of CD8 T cells in ankylosing spondylitis. TCRdb ran MiXCR on the 5' RACE reads and lists one entry per CDR3 protein. Here the sample spans around 890,000 distinct CDR3 sequences, roughly 10% being singletons. No antigens are known for them. Study outcomes and limitations: A TCR beta motif of roughly eight highly homologous variants seemed to mark ankylosing spondylitis blood.

Material for sequencing was blood, either unsorted or a sorted T cell fraction (not recorded which). These TCRs come from a male donor with ankylosing spondylitis.

This clonotype has at least ten counts. J is TRBJ1-4 and V is TRBV6-2 or TRBV6-3; no clear D gene. CDR3 length: 12 amino acids. Looked up from germline, CDR1 is MNHEY and CDR2 is SVGEGT. The V end lost 5 bases, the J end lost 11 bases, and 12 bases lay between the germline ends. The CDR3 sequence is CASSQDGSKLFF. CDR3 bases: TGTGCCAGCAGTCAAGACGGGTCCAAACTGTTTTTT.

This clonotype came up a few times. V usage is TRBV6-2 or TRBV6-3 and J usage is TRBJ1-4; the D is unclear. The germline V gene has CDR1 MNHEY and CDR2 SVGEGT. The V end was cut by 2 bases, the J end by 8 bases, with 12 bases between. CDR3 length: 14 residues. The chain's CDR3 is CASSYRREEEKLFF. The CDR3 DNA is TGTGCCAGCAGTTACCGGAGGGAGGAGGAAAAACTGTTTTTT.

The V gene is TRBV9, the J gene TRBJ1-3; D uncertain. Germline V gene data show CDR1 as SGDLS and CDR2 as YYNGEE. V was clipped by 2 bases and J by 7 bases, with 13 bases between them. The CDR3 has 14 residues. The CDR3 loop reads CASSVDLAGNTIYF. CDR3 DNA sequence: TGTGCCAGCAGCGTCGACCTCGCGGGGAACACCATATATTTT.

Only a few counts were recorded for this clonotype. The chain employs TRBV20-1 and TRBJ1-5; tentatively, D is TRBD1 (6 bases). The CDR3 length is 15 residues. CDR1 and CDR2 from the germline V gene are DFQATT and SNEGSKA (reference sequence). The V end was cut by 1 base, the J end by 7 bases, with 17 bases between. CDR3 DNA: TGCAGTGCTAGAGCCCTTACAGGGCGGGGGCAGCCCCAGCATTTT. It yields the protein CSARALTGRGQPQHF.

This clonotype was counted a few times. As DNA, the CDR3 is TGCGCCAGCAGCGCGCGAGAGACTAGCACAGATACGCAGTATTTT. Protein product: CASSARETSTDTQYF. The gene calls are TRBV5-1 and TRBJ2-3; no definite D call. The CDR3 extends over 15 amino acids. The V end lost 4 bases, the J end lost 0 bases, and 12 bases lay between the germline ends. Germline assignment: CDR1 SGHRS and CDR2 YFSETQ. The entire variable domain, with the rest obtained from reference TRBV5-1 and TRBJ2-3, is as follows: KAGVTQTPRYLIKTRGQQVTLSCSPISGHRSVSWYQQTPGQGLQFLFEYFSETQRNKGNFPGRFSGRQFSNSRSEMNVSTLELGDSALYLCASSARETSTDTQYFGPGTRLTVL.

The rearrangement links TRBV4-3 to TRBJ2-1; D not resolved. CDR3 length: 13 amino acids. V was cut by 5 bases and J by 4 bases, with 9 bases left in between. Per the germline V gene, CDR1 is LGHNA and CDR2 is YSLEER. CDR3 amino acids: CASSKDPYNEQFF. DNA of the CDR3: TGCGCCAGCAGCAAGGACCCTTACAATGAGCAGTTCTTC.

This clonotype was seen a few times. The chain recombines TRBV7-9 with TRBJ2-3, with TRBD2 identical over 9 bases. This CDR3 contains 15 residues. J gave up 0 bases and V 5 bases, and 3 bases lay outside the gene matches. Germline V gene sequence: CDR1 SEHNR, CDR2 FQNEAQ (reference sequence). CDR3 sequence: CASSILAGSTDTQYF. In DNA form, the CDR3 reads TGTGCCAGCAGCATCCTAGCGGGAAGCACAGATACGCAGTATTTT.

In this sample, this clonotype turned up a few times. The V and J genes are TRBV5-5 and TRBJ2-6; D is uncertain. Trimming took off 0 bases at V and 0 bases at J, with 7 bases between the two ends. The CDR3 spans 16 residues. Germline V CDR1 and CDR2: SGHKS, YYEKEE (reference sequence). The CDR3 nucleotides are TGTGCCAGCAGCTTGGTTGTCGGCTCTGGGGCCAACGTCCTGACTTTC. Translating gives CASSLVVGSGANVLTF.

This clonotype was detected a few times. The genes are TRBV25-1 and TRBJ1-1; D is unresolved. V lost 7 bases and J 0 bases, leaving 15 bases between the germline ends. This CDR3 contains 15 residues. Germline CDR1 and CDR2: MGHDK and SYGVNS. For the CDR3, the DNA is TGTGCCAGCACCCCGAGGTTGGCTATGAACACTGAAGCTTTCTTT. Translating gives CASTPRLAMNTEAFF. Variable domain in full (rest from reference TRBV25-1 and TRBJ1-1): EADIYQTPRYLVIGTGKKITLECSQTMGHDKMYWYQQDPGMELHLIHYSYGVNSTEKGDLSSESTVSRIRTEHFPLTLESARPSHTSQYLCASTPRLAMNTEAFFGQGTRLTVV.

This clonotype was found a few times. V is TRBV20-1 and J is TRBJ2-4, with TRBD2 identical over 9 bases. Trimming at V came to 3 bases and at J to 5 bases, leaving 8 bases not matched to a gene. The CDR3 sequence is 15 residues long. CDR1 is DFQATT and CDR2 is SNEGSKA in the germline V gene (reference sequence). The CDR3 DNA is TGCAGTGCTAGCCGGAATCCTAGCGGGGAAAACATTCAGTACTTC. This sequence encodes CSASRNPSGENIQYF.

This clonotype was seen a handful of times. The V gene is TRBV27, the J gene TRBJ2-3, with D perhaps TRBD1 (6 bases). V lost 3 bases to trimming and J lost 2 bases, with 12 bases between them. CDR1 and CDR2 from the germline V gene are MNHEY and SMNVEV (reference sequence). The CDR3 sequence is 15 residues long. Here the CDR3 reads CASSLWTDSTDTQYF. The CDR3 coding sequence is TGTGCCAGCAGTTTGTGGACAGACTCCACAGATACGCAGTATTTT.

There are a few counts of this clonotype. The V call is TRBV20-1, the J call TRBJ2-7; a weak D match, TRBD1 (5 bases). The CDR3 contains 15 residues. Germline V lookup: CDR1 DFQATT, CDR2 SNEGSKA (reference sequence). V gave up 6 bases and J gave up 0 bases, with 18 bases separating them. CDR3: CSAPPGRDPSYEQYF. The CDR3 nucleotides read TGCAGTGCCCCTCCAGGCAGGGATCCCTCCTACGAGCAGTACTTC.

This clonotype was recorded at least ten times. The chain couples TRBV18 to TRBJ2-5; D is perhaps TRBD1 (5 bases). Germline loops: CDR1 KGHSH, CDR2 LQKENI. V lost 1 base, J lost 7 bases, and 10 bases lay in between. This CDR3 has 13 amino acids. In DNA, the CDR3 is TGTGCCAGCTCACCACGGGATCAGGGGACCCAGTACTTC. Its translation: CASSPRDQGTQYF.

This chain uses TRBV10-3 with TRBJ1-2; maybe TRBD1 (6 bases). The germline gives CDR1 ENHRY, CDR2 SYGVKD. This CDR3 has 13 residues. Trimming removed 6 bases at V and 4 bases at J, with 12 bases between. In nucleotides, the CDR3 is TGTGCCATCAGAAGGGACAATGCCTATGGCTACACCTTC. Translating gives CAIRRDNAYGYTF.

The chain combines TRBV4-3 with TRBJ2-2; D remains ambiguous. Trimming took off 6 bases at V and 6 bases at J, with 14 bases between the two ends. Germline V gives CDR1 LGHNA, CDR2 YSLEER. The length of the CDR3 is 14 residues. The CDR3 region has the DNA TGCGCCAGCAGTAGAGAGAAGGGTTCCGGGGAGCTGTTTTTT. Residues: CASSREKGSGELFF.

This clonotype was seen a few times. The V gene is TRBV28, the J gene TRBJ2-1; weak D call: TRBD2 (6 bases). V dropped 6 bases and J dropped 0 bases, with 18 bases sitting between them. This CDR3 has 17 amino acids. Germline V gene lookup returns CDR1 MDHEN and CDR2 SYDVKM. CDR3 sequence: CASRGAKGLLSYNEQFF. CDR3 bases: TGTGCCAGCAGAGGGGCTAAGGGACTCCTCTCCTACAATGAGCAGTTCTTC. Drawing the rest from reference TRBV28 and TRBJ2-1, the complete variable domain is DVKVTQSSRYLVKRTGEKVFLECVQDMDHENMFWYRQDPGLGLRLIYFSYDVKMKEKGDIPEGYSVSREKKERFSLILESASTNQTSMYLCASRGAKGLLSYNEQFFGPGTRLTVL.

Only a few counts were recorded for this clonotype. This rearrangement joins TRBV6-2 or TRBV6-3 to TRBJ1-1; D is undetermined. The V gene's germline CDR1 is MNHEY and CDR2 SVGEGT. The length of the CDR3 is 14 residues. V shed 5 bases and J shed 4 bases, with 14 bases lying between them. CDR3 loop: CASSTLAASTEAFF. The CDR3 coding sequence is TGTGCCAGCAGTACTCTGGCGGCTTCCACTGAAGCTTTCTTT.

There are a few counts of this clonotype. This sequence joins TRBV20-1 and TRBJ1-2; 9 nucleotides line up with TRBD1. This CDR3 is 15 amino acids long. V gave up 2 bases and J gave up 5 bases; unmatched junction bases: 9. The germline gives CDR1 DFQATT, CDR2 SNEGSKA (reference sequence). CDR3 amino acids: CSARITGGAGYGYTF. The CDR3 DNA reads as TGCAGTGCTAGAATTACAGGGGGCGCAGGATATGGCTACACCTTC.

This clonotype was counted a few times. V usage is TRBV28 and J usage is TRBJ1-1, with unresolved D. This CDR3 contains 12 residues. Trimming pared 7 bases from V and 8 bases from J, leaving 14 bases between. CDR1 is MDHEN and CDR2 is SYDVKM in the germline V gene. The CDR3 nucleotides read TGTGCCAGCACCACCTCCCCCGAGGAAGCTTTCTTT. It encodes CASTTSPEEAFF.

The chain employs TRBV7-2 and TRBJ2-2; D is possibly TRBD2 (6 bases). The V and J ends lost 6 bases and 4 bases respectively, with 12 bases between them. The CDR3 spans 14 residues. Germline assignment: CDR1 SGHTA and CDR2 FQGNSA. Written as DNA, the CDR3 is TGTGCCAGCAGGGGGACTTCCTTCACCGGGGAGCTGTTTTTT. Translation gives CASRGTSFTGELFF. Using reference TRBV7-2 and TRBJ2-2 for the parts outside the CDR3, the full variable domain is GAGVSQSPSNKVTEKGKDVELRCDPISGHTALYWYRQSLGQGLEFLIYFQGNSAPDKSGLPSDRFSAERTGGSVSTLTIQRTQQEDSAVYLCASRGTSFTGELFFGEGSRLTVL.